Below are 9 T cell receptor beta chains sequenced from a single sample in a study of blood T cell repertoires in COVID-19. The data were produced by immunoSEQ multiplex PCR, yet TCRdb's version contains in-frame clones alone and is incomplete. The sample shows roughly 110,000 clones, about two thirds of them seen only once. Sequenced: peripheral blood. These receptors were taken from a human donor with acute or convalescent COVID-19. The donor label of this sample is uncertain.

CDR3 nucleotides: TGTGCCAGCAGATCTCGGACAGGGGGCTATGGCTACACCTTC. Translated, it gives CASRSRTGGYGYTF. This chain joins TRBV3-1 (or the pseudogene TRBV3-2) and TRBJ1-2; 10 bases are shared with TRBD1. The trim removed 6 bases at V and 4 bases at J, leaving 5 bases unmatched. This CDR3 contains 14 residues. The germline gives CDR1 LGHDT, CDR2 YNNKEL (reference sequence).

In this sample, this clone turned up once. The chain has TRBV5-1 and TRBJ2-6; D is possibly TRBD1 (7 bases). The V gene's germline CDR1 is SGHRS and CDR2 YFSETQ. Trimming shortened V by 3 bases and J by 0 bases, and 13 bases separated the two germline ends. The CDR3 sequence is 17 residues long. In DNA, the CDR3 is TGCGCCAGCAGCTCGACAGGGAGGTCCTCTGGGGCCAACGTCCTGACTTTC. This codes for CASSSTGRSSGANVLTF.

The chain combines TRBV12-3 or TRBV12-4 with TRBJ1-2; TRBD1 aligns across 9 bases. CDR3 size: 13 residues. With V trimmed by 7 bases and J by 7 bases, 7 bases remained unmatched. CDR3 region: CASIITGGVGYTF. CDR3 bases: TGTGCCAGCATTATAACAGGGGGCGTTGGCTACACCTTC.

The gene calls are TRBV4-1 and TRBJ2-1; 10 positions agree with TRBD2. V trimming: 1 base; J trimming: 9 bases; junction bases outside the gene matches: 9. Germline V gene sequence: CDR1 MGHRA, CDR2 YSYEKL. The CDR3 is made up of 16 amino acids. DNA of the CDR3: TGCGCCAGCAGCCAAGGTCGTACTAGCGGGGACAGTGAGCAGTTCTTC. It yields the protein CASSQGRTSGDSEQFF.

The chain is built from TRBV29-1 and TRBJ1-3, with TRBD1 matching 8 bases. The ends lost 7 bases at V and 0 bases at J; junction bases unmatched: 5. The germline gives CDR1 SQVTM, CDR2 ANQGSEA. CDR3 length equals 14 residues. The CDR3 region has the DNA TGCAGCGCTCGGACAGGGAGCTCTGGAAACACCATATATTTT. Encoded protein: CSARTGSSGNTIYF.

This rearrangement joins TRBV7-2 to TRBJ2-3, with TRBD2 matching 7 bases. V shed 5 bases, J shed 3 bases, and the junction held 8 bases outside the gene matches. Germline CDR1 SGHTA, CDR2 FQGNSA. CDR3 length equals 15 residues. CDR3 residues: CASSLGGERTDTQYF. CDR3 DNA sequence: TGTGCCAGCAGCCTGGGGGGGGAACGGACAGATACGCAGTATTTT. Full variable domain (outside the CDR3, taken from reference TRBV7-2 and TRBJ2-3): GAGVSQSPSNKVTEKGKDVELRCDPISGHTALYWYRQSLGQGLEFLIYFQGNSAPDKSGLPSDRFSAERTGGSVSTLTIQRTQQEDSAVYLCASSLGGERTDTQYFGPGTRLTVL.

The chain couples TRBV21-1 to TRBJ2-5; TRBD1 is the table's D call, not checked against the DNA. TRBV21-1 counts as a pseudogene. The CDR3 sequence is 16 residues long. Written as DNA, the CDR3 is TGTGCCAGCAGCAAATTGGAACAGGGGATTGAAGAGACCCAGTACTTC. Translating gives CASSKLEQGIEETQYF.

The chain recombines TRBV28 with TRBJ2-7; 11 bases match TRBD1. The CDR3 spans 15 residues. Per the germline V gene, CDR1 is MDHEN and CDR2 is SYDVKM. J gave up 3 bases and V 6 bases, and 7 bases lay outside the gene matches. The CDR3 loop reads CASSPAGTGGYEQYF. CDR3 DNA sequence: TGTGCCAGCAGCCCAGCCGGGACAGGGGGCTACGAGCAGTACTTC.

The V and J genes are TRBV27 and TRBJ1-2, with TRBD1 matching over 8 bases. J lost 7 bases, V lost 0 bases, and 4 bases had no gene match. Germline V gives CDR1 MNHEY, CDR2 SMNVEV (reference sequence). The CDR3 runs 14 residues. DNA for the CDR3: TGTGCCAGCAGTTTATCCTGGACAGGGAGTGGCTACACCTTC. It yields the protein CASSLSWTGSGYTF.